Shown below are 31 T cell receptor beta chains from a single sample sequenced in a study. TCRdb analysed the 5' RACE reads with MiXCR anew, one entry per CDR3 protein. The data show about 42,000 distinct CDR3 sequences, approximately 22% seen once. Treg sorting used a CD4+CD25+CD127-/low gate. The material sequenced was Tregs sorted from blood. The receptors were gathered from a female donor with breast cancer.

Many counts were recorded for this clonotype. V and J are TRBV5-1 and TRBJ2-5; 9 bases are a match to TRBD2. The length of the CDR3 is 15 residues. V shed 6 bases and J 4 bases; nucleotides not matched to a gene: 10. Germline V gene lookup returns CDR1 SGHRS and CDR2 YFSETQ. The CDR3 region is CASKGSAGGRETQYF. In nucleotides, the CDR3 is TGCGCCAGCAAAGGATCGGCGGGAGGGAGAGAGACCCAGTACTTC.

Worth noting for this clonotype: At one of its ends the junction is not consistent with the germline gene, which may arise from a read error. V and J are TRBV20-1 and TRBJ2-3; TRBD2 might be the D (7 bases). Germline CDR1 reads DFQATT; CDR2 reads SNEGSKA (reference sequence). The CDR3 is 17 amino acids. This CDR3 reads CSARDSGKAGGTDTHYF. CDR3 DNA: TGCAGTGCTAGGGACAGCGGGAAGGCCGGTGGCACAGATACGCACTATTTT.

This clonotype was recorded many times. This chain links TRBV27 with TRBJ2-1; D is uncertain. The CDR3 runs 12 residues. Germline CDR1 and CDR2: MNHEY and SMNVEV (reference sequence). V was clipped by 9 bases and J by 0 bases, with 6 bases between them. The DNA of the CDR3 is TGTGCCAGTGGGCCCTCCTACAATGAGCAGTTCTTC. This translates into CASGPSYNEQFF.

This clonotype was counted only a few times. The genes are TRBV4-1 and TRBJ1-1; 8 bases are a match to TRBD1. V lost 0 bases, J lost 0 bases, and 3 bases stayed unmatched. Germline values: CDR1 MGHRA, CDR2 YSYEKL. CDR3 size: 16 residues. For the CDR3, the DNA is TGCGCCAGCAGCCAAGAGGGACAGGCCATGAACACTGAAGCTTTCTTT. Translating gives CASSQEGQAMNTEAFF.

V and J are TRBV12-3 or TRBV12-4 and TRBJ2-1; D unclear. The V gene lost 7 bases and the J gene lost 5 bases, with 12 bases spanning the gap. The CDR3 is made up of 13 amino acids. CDR3 loop: CASTPPLHNEQFF. CDR3 nucleotides: TGTGCCAGCACCCCCCCCCTACACAATGAGCAGTTCTTC.

CDR3 nucleotide sequence: TGCAGCGTCAAACGCAGACAGTCCCTGGATGGGCAGTTCTTC. Translation gives CSVKRRQSLDGQFF. The V call is TRBV29-1, the J call TRBJ2-1, with D perhaps matching TRBD1 (5 bases). V lost 6 bases and J 12 bases, leaving 24 bases between the germline ends. CDR1 and CDR2 from the germline V gene are SQVTM and ANQGSEA. This CDR3 has 14 amino acids.

This clonotype was observed a handful of times. The V gene is TRBV29-1, the J gene TRBJ2-1; D possibly matches TRBD1 or TRBD2 (6 bases each). The CDR3 covers 12 residues. V dropped 5 bases and J dropped 9 bases, with 14 bases sitting between them. Germline V gene data show CDR1 as SQVTM and CDR2 as ANQGSEA. CDR3 sequence reads: CSVYGGSGEQFF. CDR3 coding DNA: TGCAGCGTTTACGGGGGCAGTGGTGAGCAGTTCTTC.

For this clonotype: A read error is possible here, since a much larger clone lies one base away. The gene calls are TRBV4-1 and TRBJ1-2; maybe TRBD1 (5 bases). The CDR3 is 15 residues long. The germline V gene encodes CDR1 MGHRA and CDR2 YSYEKL. Trimming cost V 6 bases and J 0 bases, with 14 bases left between them. The CDR3 DNA reads as TGCGCCAGCAGTGGACCGGGACGGGCTAACTATGGCTACACCTTC. It translates to CASSGPGRANYGYTF.

This clonotype has ten or more counts. The chain uses TRBV4-3 and TRBJ1-1; D may be TRBD1 (5 bases). Looked up from germline, CDR1 is LGHNA and CDR2 is YSLEER. Between the trimmed V and J ends, which lost 0 bases and 6 bases, there was a span of 14 bases. The CDR3 has 15 amino acids. CDR3 DNA sequence: TGCGCCAGCAGCCAAGACGGGGGATTGGTACCTGAAGCTTTCTTT. Translation: CASSQDGGLVPEAFF.

This clonotype was recorded many times. The chain joins TRBV9 to TRBJ2-7; 8 bases are shared with TRBD2. The CDR3 is 13 residues long. Germline CDR1 reads SGDLS; CDR2 reads YYNGEE. After removal of 2 bases from V and 4 bases from J, the junction contained 2 bases not matched to a gene. CDR3 sequence (DNA): TGTGCCAGCAGCGTTTCTAGCGGGTACGAGCAGTACTTC. This translates into CASSVSSGYEQYF.

This clonotype has a handful of counts. The chain links TRBV6-6 to TRBJ2-1; 14 bases align to TRBD2. Germline V gene sequence: CDR1 MNHNY, CDR2 SVGAGI (reference sequence). With 5 bases clipped from V and 6 bases from J, the junction kept 12 bases outside the gene matches. This CDR3 is 18 amino acids long. CDR3 region: CASSEGLAGEVFGNEQFF. For the CDR3, the DNA is TGTGCCAGCAGTGAGGGACTAGCGGGAGAGGTATTCGGCAATGAGCAGTTCTTC.

This clonotype was seen only a few times. Relative to the germline gene, one junction end is altered; a read error may explain this. The chain is built from TRBV5-1 and TRBJ2-7, with D uncertain. Germline V CDR1 and CDR2: SGHRS, YFSETQ. The CDR3 has 12 amino acids. CDR3 protein: CASSAEEGEKNF. The CDR3 region has the DNA TGCGCCAGCAGCGCCGAAGAAGGTGAGAAGAACTTC.

At least ten counts were recorded for this clonotype. The chain combines TRBV3-1 with TRBJ1-2, with D unresolved. Germline CDR1 and CDR2: LGHDT and YNNKEL (reference sequence). The CDR3 is made up of 14 amino acids. V was pared by 0 bases and J by 3 bases, with 8 bases between. CDR3 sequence: CASSQDRFYYGYTF. CDR3 nucleotides: TGTGCCAGCAGCCAAGACAGATTCTACTATGGCTACACCTTC.

At least ten counts were recorded for this clonotype. V gene TRBV29-1 combines with J gene TRBJ2-2; the D is unclear. CDR3 size: 14 residues. V was cut by 6 bases and J by 2 bases, with 13 bases left in between. Germline V gene lookup returns CDR1 SQVTM and CDR2 ANQGSEA. CDR3 nucleotides: TGCAGCGTCGCAGGAGCAAGTAACACCGGGGAGCTGTTTTTT. Residues: CSVAGASNTGELFF.

At least ten counts were recorded for this clonotype. CDR3 in DNA: TGCAGTGCTCCAAAGGCGGGAGAAGGGACCCAGTACTTC. Its translation: CSAPKAGEGTQYF. V is TRBV20-1 and J is TRBJ2-5; the match to TRBD2 covers 7 bases. Germline CDR1 reads DFQATT; CDR2 reads SNEGSKA (reference sequence). The CDR3 has 13 residues. Germline trimming cut 5 bases from V and 7 bases from J; bases unmatched to any gene: 10.

This clonotype has just a few counts. V and J are TRBV20-1 and TRBJ2-7; no reliable D call. The V end lost 1 base, the J end lost 1 base, and 8 bases lay between the germline ends. CDR1 is DFQATT and CDR2 is SNEGSKA in the germline V gene (reference sequence). This CDR3 spans 13 amino acids. The CDR3 region is CSARVLLSYEQYF. CDR3 nucleotides: TGCAGTGCTAGAGTTTTATTGTCCTACGAGCAGTACTTC.

Within the sample, this clonotype is medium-sized. This sequence joins TRBV9 and TRBJ2-7; TRBD2 aligns across 10 bases. Germline V CDR1 and CDR2: SGDLS, YYNGEE. The ends lost 4 bases at V and 12 bases at J; junction bases unmatched: 16. This CDR3 contains 15 residues. The CDR3 loop reads CASSSKALAGTAWYF. In DNA form, the CDR3 reads TGTGCCAGCAGCTCCAAGGCACTAGCGGGGACTGCTTGGTACTTC. The full variable domain, in which reference TRBV9 and TRBJ2-7 provide the parts outside the CDR3, is DSGVTQTPKHLITATGQRVTLRCSPRSGDLSVYWYQQSLDQGLQFLIQYYNGEERAKGNILERFSAQQFPDLHSELNLSSLELGDSALYFCASSSKALAGTAWYFGPGTRLTVT.

As concerns this clonotype: This may arise from a read error, as a much more abundant clone is one base away. This chain joins TRBV10-3 and TRBJ2-5; possible D gene TRBD2, 5 bases. Germline V gene lookup returns CDR1 ENHRY and CDR2 SYGVKD. CDR3 length equals 13 residues. The CDR3 region is CAISPSGEEIQYF. The CDR3 DNA reads as TGTGCCATCAGCCCAAGCGGAGAAGAGATCCAGTACTTC.

This clonotype has a count of ten or more. The CDR3 here is CASSVGGRYTF. In DNA, the CDR3 is TGTGCCAGCAGCGTAGGGGGCCGCTACACCTTC. The J gene is TRBJ1-2, the V gene TRBV9, with a possible D match to TRBD1 (5 bases). Trimming cost V 0 bases and J 9 bases, with 6 bases left between them. CDR3 length: 11 residues. Germline V gives CDR1 SGDLS, CDR2 YYNGEE.

This clonotype was seen many times. This chain links TRBV9 with TRBJ2-1, with D unclear. CDR3 length: 14 amino acids. Trimming removed 1 base at V and 7 bases at J, with 12 bases between. CDR1 SGDLS and CDR2 YYNGEE come from the germline V gene. The chain's CDR3 is CASSVMSGRNEQFF. DNA for the CDR3: TGTGCCAGCAGCGTAATGTCGGGTAGAAATGAGCAGTTCTTC.

This clonotype showed up many times. The chain has TRBV6-1 and TRBJ2-1; no clear D. Looked up from germline, CDR1 is MNHNS and CDR2 is SASEGT. CDR3 size: 13 residues. Trimming took 8 bases from V and 4 from J, leaving 12 bases between them. CDR3 nucleotides: TGTGCCAGCCCTTCCCCGACTTACAATGAGCAGTTCTTC. Protein: CASPSPTYNEQFF.

This clonotype was counted only a few times. This chain links TRBV5-6 with TRBJ1-4, with D perhaps TRBD1 (6 bases). V was shortened by 2 bases and J by 4 bases, with 15 bases between the two germline ends. CDR1 SGHDT and CDR2 YYEEEE come from the germline V gene. The CDR3 runs to 16 residues. CDR3 DNA: TGTGCCAGCAGCTTAGATCGCGACAGGCGTAATGAAAAACTGTTTTTT. Translating gives CASSLDRDRRNEKLFF.

This clonotype was recorded many times. The chain couples TRBV28 to TRBJ2-6; tentatively, D is TRBD1 (5 bases). Trimming left V 8 bases short and J 2 bases short, with 13 bases between. The germline V gene has CDR1 MDHEN and CDR2 SYDVKM. This CDR3 contains 15 residues. The CDR3 sequence: CASRQGTTGANVLTF. The CDR3 bases are TGTGCCAGCCGGCAGGGTACGACTGGGGCCAACGTCCTGACTTTC.

This clonotype was detected ten times or more. The V and J genes are TRBV29-1 and TRBJ2-1; 11 positions agree with TRBD1. The CDR3 totals 16 residues. Unmatched junction bases numbered 2, after V lost 1 base and J lost 0 bases. From germline, CDR1 is SQVTM and CDR2 ANQGSEA. This CDR3 is CSVEAGTGGSYNEQFF. For the CDR3, the DNA is TGCAGCGTTGAAGCAGGGACAGGGGGCTCCTACAATGAGCAGTTCTTC.

This clonotype was counted at least ten times. The chain joins TRBV10-3 to TRBJ2-7; D is possibly TRBD2 (6 bases). The CDR3 is 15 amino acids. Trimming left V 0 bases short and J 5 bases short, with 14 bases between. Germline CDR1 is ENHRY and CDR2 is SYGVKD. Here the CDR3 DNA reads TGTGCCATCAGTGAGTCGTCGGGAGTACTCGACGAGCAGTACTTC. This codes for CAISESSGVLDEQYF.

This rearrangement joins TRBV5-1 to TRBJ2-5; D is perhaps TRBD2 (6 bases). This CDR3 is built from 14 residues. The V end was cut by 4 bases, the J end by 2 bases, with 12 bases between. Germline V lookup: CDR1 SGHRS, CDR2 YFSETQ. The CDR3 region has the DNA TGCGCCAGCAGCCCGGGGGACGATCAAGAGACCCAGTACTTC. Amino acids: CASSPGDDQETQYF. Using reference TRBV5-1 and TRBJ2-5 for the parts outside the CDR3, the full variable domain is KAGVTQTPRYLIKTRGQQVTLSCSPISGHRSVSWYQQTPGQGLQFLFEYFSETQRNKGNFPGRFSGRQFSNSRSEMNVSTLELGDSALYLCASSPGDDQETQYFGPGTRLLVL.

This clonotype was detected ten times or more. The J gene is TRBJ2-7, the V gene TRBV6-5; 8 nucleotides line up with TRBD1. Looked up from germline, CDR1 is MNHEY and CDR2 is SVGAGI. Trimming at V came to 2 bases and at J to 4 bases, leaving 4 bases not matched to a gene. The length of the CDR3 is 14 residues. The DNA for the CDR3 is TGTGCCAGCAGTTACAGGACAGGGTTATACGAGCAGTACTTC. Translated, it gives CASSYRTGLYEQYF.

The chain recombines TRBV7-3 with TRBJ2-3, with a possible D match to TRBD1 (5 bases). The V end lost 5 bases, the J end lost 0 bases, and 15 bases lay between the germline ends. The CDR3 sequence is 16 residues long. CDR1 and CDR2 (germline): SGHTA, FQGTGA. As DNA, the CDR3 is TGTGCCAGCAGCCCTAACAGGTTATCTAGCACAGATACGCAGTATTTT. Protein: CASSPNRLSSTDTQYF.

This clonotype was counted a few times. This sequence joins TRBV7-9 and TRBJ1-1, with D unresolved. V was pared by 2 bases and J by 12 bases, with 16 bases between. The CDR3 is 13 amino acids. Looked up from germline, CDR1 is SEHNR and CDR2 is FQNEAQ (reference sequence). The CDR3 DNA reads as TGTGCCAGCAGCTTAAGCAACATCGGGAGAACTTTCTTT. Translated, it gives CASSLSNIGRTFF.

The chain combines TRBV11-2 with TRBJ2-5, with 8 bases that match TRBD2. V dropped 4 bases and J dropped 4; count of bases not matched to a gene: 8. Germline CDR1 and CDR2: SGHAT and FQNNGV. The CDR3 contains 15 residues. For the CDR3, the DNA is TGTGCCAGCAGCTACCCGGGACTAGAGGGAGAGACCCAGTACTTC. This encodes CASSYPGLEGETQYF.

This clonotype was detected only a few times. The junction and the germline gene differ at one end; a read error may be behind it. The rearrangement links TRBV28 to TRBJ2-7; 9 positions agree with TRBD1. This CDR3 comprises 14 residues. Germline V gene lookup returns CDR1 MDHEN and CDR2 SYDVKM. The CDR3 reads CASSSGTGRWEQHF. In DNA, the CDR3 is TGTGCCAGCAGCTCCGGGACAGGGCGGTGGGAGCAACACTTC.